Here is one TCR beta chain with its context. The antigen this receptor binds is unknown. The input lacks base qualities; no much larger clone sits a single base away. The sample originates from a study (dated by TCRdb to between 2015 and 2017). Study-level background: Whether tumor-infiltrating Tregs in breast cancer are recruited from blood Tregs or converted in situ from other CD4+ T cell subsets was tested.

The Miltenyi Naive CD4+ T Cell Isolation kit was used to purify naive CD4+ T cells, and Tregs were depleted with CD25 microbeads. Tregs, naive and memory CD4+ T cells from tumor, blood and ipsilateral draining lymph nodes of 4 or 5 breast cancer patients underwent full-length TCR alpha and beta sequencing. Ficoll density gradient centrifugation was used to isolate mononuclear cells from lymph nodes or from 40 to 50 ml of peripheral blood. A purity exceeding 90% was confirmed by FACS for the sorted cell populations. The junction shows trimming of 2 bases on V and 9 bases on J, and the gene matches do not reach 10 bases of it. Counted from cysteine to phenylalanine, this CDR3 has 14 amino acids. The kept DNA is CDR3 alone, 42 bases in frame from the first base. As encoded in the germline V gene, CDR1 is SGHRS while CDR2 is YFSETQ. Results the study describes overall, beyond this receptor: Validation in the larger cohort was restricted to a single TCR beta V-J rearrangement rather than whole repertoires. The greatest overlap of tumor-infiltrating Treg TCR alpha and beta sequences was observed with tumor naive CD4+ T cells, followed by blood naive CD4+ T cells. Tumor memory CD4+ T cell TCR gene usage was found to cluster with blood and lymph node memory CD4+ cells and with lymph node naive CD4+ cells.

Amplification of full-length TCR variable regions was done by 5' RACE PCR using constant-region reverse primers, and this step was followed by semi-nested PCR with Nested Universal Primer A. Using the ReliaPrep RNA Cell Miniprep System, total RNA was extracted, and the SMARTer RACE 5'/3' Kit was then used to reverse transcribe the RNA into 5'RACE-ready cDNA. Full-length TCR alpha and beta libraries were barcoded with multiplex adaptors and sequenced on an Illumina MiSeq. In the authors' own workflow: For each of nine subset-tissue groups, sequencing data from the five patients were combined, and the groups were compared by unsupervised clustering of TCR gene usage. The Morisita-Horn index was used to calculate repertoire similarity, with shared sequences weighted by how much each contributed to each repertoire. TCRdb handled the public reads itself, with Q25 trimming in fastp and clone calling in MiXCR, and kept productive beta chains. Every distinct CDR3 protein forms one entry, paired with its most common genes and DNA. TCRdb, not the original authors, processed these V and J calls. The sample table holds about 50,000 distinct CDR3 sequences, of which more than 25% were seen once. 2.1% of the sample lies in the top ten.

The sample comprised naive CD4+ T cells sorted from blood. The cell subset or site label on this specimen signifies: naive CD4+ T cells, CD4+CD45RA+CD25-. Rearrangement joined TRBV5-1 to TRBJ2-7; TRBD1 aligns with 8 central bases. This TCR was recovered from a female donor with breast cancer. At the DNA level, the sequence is TGCGCCAGCAGCTTCGGGGACAGGTTCGACGGGCAGTACTTC. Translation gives CASSFGDRFDGQYF.